Sequencing of this TCR beta chain was carried out in a study of shared clonotypes between healthy human individuals. General study results and limits: Naive subsets tended to show greater estimated richness than memory subsets.

For this clone: Its antigen is undetermined.

The CDR3 totals 14 residues. Germline assignment: CDR1 MNHEY and CDR2 SMNVEV (reference sequence). V dropped 5 bases and J dropped 3 bases, with 10 bases sitting between them. Sequencing used immunoSEQ multiplex PCR; TCRdb keeps in-frame clones, though not all of them. This sample yields under 1,100,000 clones, of which around 82% are seen a single time; roughly 0.62% belongs to the top ten. The sample was memory CD4+ T cells from PBMCs. Documented subset: CD45RA-negative fraction. V is TRBV27 and J is TRBJ1-4; D perhaps matches TRBD1 (5 bases). The TCR originated in a man younger than 35 in good health. Some clones in this sample may be carry-over from other donors' samples. CDR3: CASSGALANEKLFF. In nucleotides, the CDR3 is TGTGCCAGCAGTGGGGCGCTGGCTAATGAAAAACTGTTTTTT.